Listed below are T cell receptor beta chains from one sample, sequenced in a study of T-cell memory formation after mild COVID-19. Via MiXCR, TCRdb re-called the 5' RACE reads, giving one row per CDR3 protein. Found here are some 490,000 distinct CDR3 sequences, 15% to 20% of them singletons; the top ten hold approximately 13%. The sequenced sample was PBMCs or a T cell subset sorted from them (not recorded which). The receptors shown here come from an adult woman who had mild COVID-19 (a few samples of this study predate the infection). Cell type and time point are not known. The CDR3 runs from the conserved cysteine through the conserved F or W. The D gene is left open where the match is weak. Not every row has a clone size; where given, it reads once, few, many or a size class.

clone_size d_call j_call v_call cdr3_nt cdr3_aa
- - TRBJ1-2 TRBV27 TGTGCCAGCAGCCCCTCGCCCAGCAACTATGGCTACACCTTC CASSPSPSNYGYTF
few - TRBJ2-7 TRBV4-3 TGCGCCAGCAGCCAAGAGAGGGCCGGGTACGAGCAGTACTTC CASSQERAGYEQYF
few - TRBJ2-1 TRBV6-5 TGTGCCAGCAGTTACGAACAGGGATACAATGAGCAGTTCTTC CASSYEQGYNEQFF
- - TRBJ2-2 TRBV20-1 TGCAGTGCTAGAGTAATGGAGGTCGGGGAGCTGTTTTTT CSARVMEVGELFF
- TRBD2 TRBJ2-1 TRBV19 TGTGCCAGTAGGCCGACTAGCGGGAGGCCTTACAATGAGCAGTTCTTC CASRPTSGRPYNEQFF
- TRBD1 TRBJ2-1 TRBV7-2 TGTGCCAGCAGCTACGTGAAGGGGGCGGGGTTCTTC CASSYVKGAGFF
- - TRBJ2-5 TRBV11-1 TGTGCCAGCAGCTTAAACGTAGGCGAGGAGACCCAGTACTTC CASSLNVGEETQYF
- - TRBJ2-1 TRBV5-6 TGTGCCAGCAGCTTGCAAGGCGGGGGCATTTTATATGAGCAGTTCTTC CASSLQGGGILYEQFF
- - TRBJ1-4 TRBV10-3 TGTGCCATCAGTGAGGACAACCAAGGGTCAACTGAAAAACTGTTTTTT CAISEDNQGSTEKLFF
- - TRBJ1-5 TRBV20-1 TGCAGTGCTAGAGAGGGAAGGAGCAATCAGCCCCAGCATTTT CSAREGRSNQPQHF